Sequencing of this TCR beta chain was carried out in a study of blood T cell repertoires in COVID-19. Study-level information: The United States, Italy and Spain provided the acute and convalescent COVID-19 samples. PBMCs, B-cell-depleted T cells, or T cells were the source of the cDNA or gDNA that made up the material.

This clone was seen just once. Source study methods: Researchers report that nucleated cell counts were estimated from reference gene primer amplification. Only in-frame clones appear in the TCRdb table, and some are missing; sequencing was by immunoSEQ multiplex PCR. Clone size and V and J calls were adopted from that table, with D and trimming inferred from the DNA. The profile shows 65,000 to 85,000 clones, about three quarters of them singletons. The CDR3 contains 16 residues. V dropped 3 bases and J dropped 3 bases, with 18 bases sitting between them. The germline V gene encodes CDR1 SGHTA and CDR2 FQGNSA.

Sequenced material: peripheral blood. This receptor was identified in a man aged 50 to 59 with active or convalescent COVID-19. The chain recombines TRBV7-2 with TRBJ2-7; tentatively, D is TRBD2 (7 bases). This chain's CDR3 is CASSFRGAAVLYEQYF. CDR3 nucleotide sequence: TGTGCCAGCAGCTTTCGGGGGGCTGCGGTTCTCTACGAGCAGTACTTC. Full variable domain (outside the CDR3, taken from reference TRBV7-2 and TRBJ2-7): GAGVSQSPSNKVTEKGKDVELRCDPISGHTALYWYRQSLGQGLEFLIYFQGNSAPDKSGLPSDRFSAERTGGSVSTLTIQRTQQEDSAVYLCASSFRGAAVLYEQYFGPGTRLTVT.